Presented here are 27 T cell receptor beta chains from one specimen sequenced in a study of identical twins. TCRdb reprocessed the 5' RACE reads with MiXCR, giving one entry per CDR3 protein. Found here are around 680,000 distinct CDR3 sequences, roughly 8% of them singletons; the top ten hold approximately 0.96%. These data were also filed under a second study, of yellow fever vaccine responses in identical twins.

Sequences were obtained from PBMCs. These receptor sequences come from a woman between 18 and 29 years old in good health.

The chain employs TRBV6-6 and TRBJ2-1; D is possibly TRBD1 or TRBD2 (5 bases each). Germline CDR1 is MNHNY and CDR2 is SVGAGI (reference sequence). This CDR3 is built from 11 residues. The V end was cut by 0 bases, the J end by 12 bases, with 6 bases between. CDR3 bases: TGTGCCAGCAGTTACTCGGGGGTGCAGTTCTTC. Amino acid sequence: CASSYSGVQFF.

This clonotype was counted ten times or more. The V call is TRBV6-1, the J call TRBJ2-7; 7 nucleotides line up with TRBD1. This CDR3 region has 14 residues. Per germline, CDR1 MNHNS and CDR2 SASEGT. The V gene end was trimmed by 6 bases and the J gene end by 2 bases; junction bases not matched to a gene: 7. The CDR3 spells CASSSTGLTYEQYF. CDR3 nucleotide sequence: TGTGCCAGCAGCTCGACAGGGTTAACCTACGAGCAGTACTTC.

The table lists this clonotype with many counts. CDR3 bases: TGTGCCAGCAGCTTAGGGACTACCGCGTACCAAGAGACCCAGTACTTC. Amino acids: CASSLGTTAYQETQYF. V usage is TRBV11-1 and J usage is TRBJ2-5; possibly TRBD2 for D (6 bases). The germline V gene has CDR1 SGHAT and CDR2 FQDESV (reference sequence). This CDR3 is built from 16 residues. V lost 1 base to trimming and J lost 0 bases, with 12 bases between them.

This clonotype was counted many times. The rearrangement links TRBV7-8 to TRBJ2-2; 16 nucleotides agree with TRBD2. The CDR3 runs 16 residues. In germline, CDR1 is SGHVS, CDR2 FQNEAQ. The V segment lost 3 bases and the J segment 10 bases; nucleotides outside the gene matches: 5. This CDR3 reads CASSLGTSGRGAELFF. The DNA for the CDR3 is TGTGCCAGCAGCTTGGGGACTAGCGGGAGGGGGGCGGAGCTGTTTTTT.

In its sample, this clonotype was seen a few times. The chain joins TRBV5-1 to TRBJ2-1; D possibly corresponds to TRBD2 (5 bases). V was shortened by 1 base and J by 6 bases, with 11 bases between the two germline ends. The CDR3 totals 14 residues. From germline, CDR1 is SGHRS and CDR2 YFSETQ. CDR3 protein: CASSLSSGFNEQFF. CDR3 nucleotide sequence: TGCGCCAGCAGCTTGTCATCGGGGTTCAATGAGCAGTTCTTC.

This clonotype was seen a few times. The chain links TRBV6-7 to TRBJ2-4; possibly TRBD1 for D (8 bases). TRBV6-7 is filed as an ORF, its function uncertain. V lost 5 bases, J lost 5 bases, and 16 bases lay in between. The length of the CDR3 is 15 residues. CDR3 protein: CASSHWGGQENIQYF. CDR3 bases: TGTGCCAGCAGTCATTGGGGGGGACAGGAAAACATTCAGTACTTC.

The V call is TRBV20-1, the J call TRBJ2-3; D possibly corresponds to TRBD1 (5 bases). V lost 3 bases to trimming and J lost 1 base, with 11 bases between them. CDR1 and CDR2 (germline): DFQATT, SNEGSKA (reference sequence). The CDR3 consists of 14 residues. Here the CDR3 DNA reads TGCAGTGCTAGGATCCTAGGGGGCACAGATACGCAGTATTTT. It specifies CSARILGGTDTQYF.

This clonotype was observed at least ten times. The chain employs TRBV7-2 and TRBJ2-1; D is ambiguous. The CDR3 loop spans 15 amino acids. V was shortened by 1 base and J by 0 bases, with 7 bases between the two germline ends. Germline loops: CDR1 SGHTA, CDR2 FQGNSA. The CDR3 DNA reads TGTGCCAGCAGCTTAGTTGCGGACTCCTACAATGAGCAGTTCTTC. It encodes CASSLVADSYNEQFF.

This clonotype was detected ten times or more. V usage is TRBV7-2 and J usage is TRBJ2-4; a possible D gene is TRBD1 (6 bases). Trimming left V 5 bases short and J 7 bases short, with 12 bases between. The CDR3 contains 13 residues. The germline gives CDR1 SGHTA, CDR2 FQGNSA. The CDR3 here is CASSNRDPNIQYF. The CDR3 DNA sequence: TGTGCCAGCAGCAACAGGGATCCTAACATTCAGTACTTC.

This clonotype was found a few times. This chain links TRBV15 with TRBJ1-5; tentatively, D is TRBD1 (6 bases). The ends were cut back, 3 bases at V and 5 bases at J, with 11 bases in the middle. CDR1 is LNHNV and CDR2 is YYDKDF in the germline V gene (reference sequence). There are 14 residues in the CDR3. The CDR3 sequence is CATSRPGQDQPQHF. For the CDR3, the DNA is TGTGCCACCAGCAGGCCGGGACAAGATCAGCCCCAGCATTTT.

A remark on this clonotype: A junction boundary mismatches the germline segment, possibly from a read error. The rearrangement joins TRBV20-1 to TRBJ2-3; 9 nucleotides align to TRBD1. The germline gives CDR1 DFQATT, CDR2 SNEGSKA (reference sequence). The CDR3 spans 16 residues. Here the CDR3 reads CSARGGDRGSTDTQYF. The CDR3 nucleotides are TGCAGTGCGAGAGGGGGAGACAGGGGGTCAACAGATACGCAGTATTTT.

The table lists this clonotype with many counts. CDR3 loop: CASRADNEQFF. CDR3 DNA sequence: TGTGCCAGCAGGGCGGACAATGAGCAGTTCTTC. This chain uses TRBV7-9 with TRBJ2-1; D unclear. The germline V gene encodes CDR1 SEHNR and CDR2 FQNEAQ (reference sequence). V was shortened by 6 bases and J by 5 bases, with 5 bases between the two germline ends. The CDR3 is 11 amino acids.

V gene TRBV7-8 combines with J gene TRBJ2-1, with TRBD2 identical over 7 bases. This CDR3 is 19 amino acids long. J was trimmed by 0 bases and V by 1 base; bases with no gene match: 12. Germline V lookup: CDR1 SGHVS, CDR2 FQNEAQ. The CDR3 region has the DNA TGTGCCAGCAGCTTAGTTTTGGTAGCGGGTCAGAGCTCCTACAATGAGCAGTTCTTC. Encoded protein: CASSLVLVAGQSSYNEQFF. The full variable domain, in which reference TRBV7-8 and TRBJ2-1 provide the parts outside the CDR3, is GAGVSQSPRYKVAKRGQDVALRCDPISGHVSLFWYQQALGQGPEFLTYFQNEAQLDKSGLPSDRFFAERPEGSVSTLKIQRTQQEDSAVYLCASSLVLVAGQSSYNEQFFGPGTRLTVL.

This clonotype was seen more than once but under ten times. This rearrangement joins TRBV7-8 to TRBJ1-4, with a possible D match to TRBD1 (6 bases). Deletions cut 2 bases from V and 8 bases from J, with 12 bases between. The CDR3 is 14 amino acids. Germline CDR1 and CDR2: SGHVS and FQNEAQ. This chain's CDR3 is CASSLSGAQEKLFF. DNA for the CDR3: TGTGCCAGCAGCTTATCAGGGGCGCAGGAAAAACTGTTTTTT.

This chain connects TRBV20-1 to TRBJ2-7; unclear D gene. This CDR3 is built from 16 residues. The germline CDR1 and CDR2 sequences are DFQATT and SNEGSKA (reference sequence). V was pared by 3 bases and J by 4 bases, with 22 bases between. The CDR3, as DNA: TGCAGTGCTAGTCCAAATGATGTGGGCTCGTTTTACGAGCAGTACTTC. Protein: CSASPNDVGSFYEQYF.

In its sample, this clonotype was seen a few times. The chain couples TRBV6-2 or TRBV6-3 to TRBJ2-5, with TRBD2 matching over 11 bases. Germline CDR1 and CDR2: MNHEY and SVGEGT. CDR3 length: 16 amino acids. Losses at the gene ends were 7 bases for V and 5 bases for J; bases not matched to a gene: 12. CDR3 amino acids: CASTLPSGRIDETQYF. The CDR3 region has the DNA TGTGCCAGCACCCTACCTAGCGGGAGGATTGATGAGACCCAGTACTTC.

The gene calls are TRBV2 and TRBJ2-4; 7 nucleotides agree with TRBD2. Germline-derived CDR1 and CDR2 are SNHLY and FYNNEI. CDR3 length equals 15 residues. V dropped 8 bases and J dropped 4; count of bases not matched to a gene: 11. The CDR3 region has the DNA TGTGCCAGCGGGGTACCGGCCGGGAGGAAAAACATTCAGTACTTC. Amino acid sequence: CASGVPAGRKNIQYF.

This clonotype was counted at least ten times. J is TRBJ2-1 and V is TRBV27; unclear D gene. The CDR3 spans 14 residues. V lost 5 bases and J 8 bases, leaving 16 bases between the germline ends. CDR1 is MNHEY and CDR2 is SMNVEV in the germline V gene (reference sequence). The CDR3 DNA is TGTGCCAGCAGTAGTCCCGGAACCCAACATGAGCAGTTCTTC. Translating gives CASSSPGTQHEQFF.

V usage is TRBV28 and J usage is TRBJ2-5; 8 bases are shared with TRBD2. The CDR3 runs to 17 residues. Germline V gene data show CDR1 as MDHEN and CDR2 as SYDVKM. V was clipped by 8 bases and J by 5 bases; unmatched bases: 19. This chain's CDR3 is CASLQRARSGRQETQYF. In DNA form, the CDR3 reads TGTGCCAGCCTTCAGCGGGCGAGAAGCGGGAGACAGGAGACCCAGTACTTC.

Many counts were recorded for this clonotype. The rearrangement uses TRBV29-1 and TRBJ1-4; 7 bases are shared with TRBD1. The V and J ends lost 4 bases and 8 bases, in that order; junction bases with no gene match: 7. The germline gives CDR1 SQVTM, CDR2 ANQGSEA. The CDR3 is made up of 13 amino acids. The CDR3 loop reads CSVGGTAGEKLFF. CDR3 nucleotide sequence: TGCAGCGTTGGAGGGACAGCGGGAGAAAAACTGTTTTTT.

This clonotype was seen ten or more times. This chain joins TRBV5-5 and TRBJ1-1; 9 nucleotides line up with TRBD1. V dropped 4 bases and J dropped 5; count of bases not matched to a gene: 9. In germline, CDR1 is SGHKS, CDR2 YYEKEE (reference sequence). The CDR3 spans 15 residues. CDR3: CASSALTGGPTEAFF. CDR3 bases: TGTGCCAGCAGCGCCTTGACAGGGGGTCCGACTGAAGCTTTCTTT. Filled out from reference TRBV5-5 and TRBJ1-1, the complete variable domain reads DAGVTQSPTHLIKTRGQQVTLRCSPISGHKSVSWYQQVLGQGPQFIFQYYEKEERGRGNFPDRFSARQFPNYSSELNVNALLLGDSALYLCASSALTGGPTEAFFGQGTRLTVV.

This clonotype has a handful of counts. The gene calls are TRBV6-2 or TRBV6-3 and TRBJ2-7; TRBD2 agrees at 9 bases. J gave up 2 bases and V 6 bases, and 11 bases lay outside the gene matches. CDR1 is MNHEY, CDR2 SVGEGT, per germline. This CDR3 is 16 amino acids long. The DNA of the CDR3 is TGTGCCAGCAGGAACTCCTTCGGCGGGAGGGCCTACGAGCAGTACTTC. Protein product: CASRNSFGGRAYEQYF.

This clonotype was observed a few times. V is TRBV12-3 or TRBV12-4 and J is TRBJ1-5; D is uncertain. There are 15 residues in the CDR3. Trimming cost V 3 bases and J 5 bases, with 14 bases left between them. The CDR3 loop reads CASSLLWGDDQPQHF. CDR3 bases: TGTGCCAGCAGTTTGCTTTGGGGTGACGATCAGCCCCAGCATTTT.

This clonotype was seen at least ten times. The chain has TRBV12-3 or TRBV12-4 and TRBJ2-7, with D unclear. Between the trimmed V and J ends, which lost 3 bases and 6 bases, there was a span of 9 bases. This CDR3 is built from 12 residues. The CDR3 DNA reads TGTGCCAGCAGTTTTACGGCTACCGAGCAGTACTTC. It yields the protein CASSFTATEQYF.

The chain recombines TRBV2 with TRBJ2-5; TRBD2 aligns across 10 bases. V trimming: 4 bases; J trimming: 3 bases; junction bases outside the gene matches: 5. Germline V gene sequence: CDR1 SNHLY, CDR2 FYNNEI. This CDR3 spans 15 amino acids. In nucleotides, the CDR3 is TGTGCCAGCAGTGCACTAGCGGGGCGAGAAGAGACCCAGTACTTC. Translation: CASSALAGREETQYF.

In this sample, this clonotype turned up a few times. The V call is TRBV12-5, the J call TRBJ2-1; D is undetermined. The CDR3 has 13 residues. Trimming removed 5 bases at V and 2 bases at J, with 7 bases between. Germline V gene data show CDR1 as LGHNT and CDR2 as FRNRAP. CDR3 DNA: TGTGCTAGTGGTGGTGGGGCCTACAATGAGCAGTTCTTC. It translates to CASGGGAYNEQFF.

The count of this clonotype is one. V usage is TRBV7-8 and J usage is TRBJ2-7; the match to TRBD2 covers 9 bases. This CDR3 contains 14 residues. CDR1 SGHVS and CDR2 FQNEAQ come from the germline V gene. J lost 3 bases, V lost 6 bases, and 6 bases had no gene match. CDR3: CASSERSGGYEQYF. The CDR3 DNA is TGTGCCAGCAGTGAGCGTAGCGGGGGCTACGAGCAGTACTTC.